Listed below are T cell receptor beta chains from one sample, sequenced in a study of blood T cell repertoires in COVID-19. Data came from immunoSEQ multiplex PCR; TCRdb stores just in-frame clones and leaves some out. This repertoire shows some 260,000 clones, over 75% found once; its top ten account for roughly 10%. Sequencing was done on a sample of peripheral blood. These receptors were collected from a woman between 65 and 79 years old with COVID-19, enrolled during active disease. Each CDR3 is given with its conserved first and last residue. The D gene is left open where the match is weak. Clone sizes are given selectively: once, few, many, or a class where the clone is expanded.

cdr3_nt: TGCGCCAGCAGTGAGGGAATACTAGCGGGAGGCACAGATACGCAGTATTTT
cdr3_aa: CASSEGILAGGTDTQYF
d_call: TRBD2
v_call: TRBV5-1
j_call: TRBJ2-3
clone_size: -

cdr3_nt: TGTGCCAGAAGCGGACCGGGACTAGCTTATGGTGAGCAGTTCTTC
cdr3_aa: CARSGPGLAYGEQFF
d_call: TRBD2
v_call: TRBV5-3
j_call: TRBJ2-1
clone_size: once

cdr3_nt: TGTGCCACGTCGCGGGGGGTCTCGAACACCGGGGAGCTGTTTTTT
cdr3_aa: CATSRGVSNTGELFF
d_call: TRBD2
v_call: TRBV6-6
j_call: TRBJ2-2
clone_size: -

cdr3_nt: TGTGCCAGCAGCGTAGGACAGGCAGGGGCCCAAGAGACCCAGTACTTC
cdr3_aa: CASSVGQAGAQETQYF
d_call: -
v_call: TRBV9
j_call: TRBJ2-5
clone_size: -

cdr3_nt: TGTGCCAGCAGTTCTGGGGCAGGGGGCTACGAGCAGTACTTC
cdr3_aa: CASSSGAGGYEQYF
d_call: TRBD1
v_call: TRBV6-5
j_call: TRBJ2-7
clone_size: -

cdr3_nt: TGCAGCGCAACCCAGGGGGTCGACTATGGCTACACCTTC
cdr3_aa: CSATQGVDYGYTF
d_call: TRBD1
v_call: TRBV29-1
j_call: TRBJ1-2
clone_size: -

cdr3_nt: TGTGCCAGCAGCCTTGGGACAGGGAGGGACGAGCAGTACTTC
cdr3_aa: CASSLGTGRDEQYF
d_call: TRBD1
v_call: TRBV11-2
j_call: TRBJ2-7
clone_size: -

cdr3_nt: TGTGCCAGCTCACCGTCGGGAGGGGCGGAGCAGTACTTC
cdr3_aa: CASSPSGGAEQYF
d_call: TRBD2
v_call: TRBV18
j_call: TRBJ2-7
clone_size: -

cdr3_nt: TGTGCCAGCAGCCAAGATCTGGGTAGCGGGAGATGTTTCTTC
cdr3_aa: CASSQDLGSGRCFF
d_call: TRBD2
v_call: TRBV3-1/TRBV3-2
j_call: TRBJ2-1
clone_size: -

cdr3_nt: TGCGCCAGCAGCTTGGAACCAGGGAACTATGGCTACACCTTC
cdr3_aa: CASSLEPGNYGYTF
d_call: -
v_call: TRBV5-1
j_call: TRBJ1-2
clone_size: -

cdr3_nt: TGTGCCACCCGCCCCCCAGGGAGGACTGAAGCTTTCTTT
cdr3_aa: CATRPPGRTEAFF
d_call: -
v_call: TRBV28
j_call: TRBJ1-1
clone_size: -

cdr3_nt: TGTGCCAGCAGCTTGGGTCGGAGTAGCTCCTATAATTCACCCCTCCACTTT
cdr3_aa: CASSLGRSSSYNSPLHF
d_call: -
v_call: TRBV5-6
j_call: TRBJ1-6
clone_size: -

cdr3_nt: TGTGCCAGCTCACAGGGGACAGTCGGCACTGAAGCTTTCTTT
cdr3_aa: CASSQGTVGTEAFF
d_call: TRBD1
v_call: TRBV18
j_call: TRBJ1-1
clone_size: -

cdr3_nt: TGTGCCAGCAGCCGCGGACAGGGATCTGGCTACACCTTC
cdr3_aa: CASSRGQGSGYTF
d_call: TRBD1
v_call: TRBV7-3
j_call: TRBJ1-2
clone_size: -

cdr3_nt: TGTGCCACCAGTGACCGACAGGCTTCTGGCTACACCTTC
cdr3_aa: CATSDRQASGYTF
d_call: -
v_call: TRBV24-1
j_call: TRBJ1-2
clone_size: once

cdr3_nt: TGTGCCAGCATCGGATGGGTAGAGGGCTACGAGCAGTACTTC
cdr3_aa: CASIGWVEGYEQYF
d_call: -
v_call: TRBV2
j_call: TRBJ2-7
clone_size: -

cdr3_nt: TGTGCCAGTAGTACTAGCGGGGCCGCGAACACCGGGGAGCTGTTTTTT
cdr3_aa: CASSTSGAANTGELFF
d_call: TRBD2
v_call: TRBV19
j_call: TRBJ2-2
clone_size: -

cdr3_nt: TGTGCCAGCAGCTTAACCATGCTAGCGGGAGGGCCCGGTGAGCAGTTCTTC
cdr3_aa: CASSLTMLAGGPGEQFF
d_call: TRBD2
v_call: TRBV7-3
j_call: TRBJ2-1
clone_size: once

cdr3_nt: TGTGCCAGCAGTGAAAGGGCCAGGGGTAATTCACCCCTCCACTTT
cdr3_aa: CASSERARGNSPLHF
d_call: -
v_call: TRBV6-1
j_call: TRBJ1-6
clone_size: -

cdr3_nt: TGTGCCAGCAGTATCGCGGGACAGGGGATGGTCGGGGGCTACACCTTC
cdr3_aa: CASSIAGQGMVGGYTF
d_call: TRBD1
v_call: TRBV28
j_call: TRBJ1-2
clone_size: -

cdr3_nt: TGTGCCAGCAGTTTATCAACAGGGCAAAATCAGCCCCAGCATTTT
cdr3_aa: CASSLSTGQNQPQHF
d_call: -
v_call: TRBV27
j_call: TRBJ1-5
clone_size: -

cdr3_nt: TGCGCCAGCAGCTTGTACCAGGGGGCATACGAGCAGTACTTC
cdr3_aa: CASSLYQGAYEQYF
d_call: TRBD1
v_call: TRBV5-1
j_call: TRBJ2-7
clone_size: -

cdr3_nt: TGTGCCAGCTCACCCGGACAGGGGTATTCCTACAATGAGCAGTTCTTC
cdr3_aa: CASSPGQGYSYNEQFF
d_call: TRBD1
v_call: TRBV18
j_call: TRBJ2-1
clone_size: -

cdr3_nt: TGTGCCAGTAGGCGGGACAGGGGAGATTCACCCCTCCACTTT
cdr3_aa: CASRRDRGDSPLHF
d_call: TRBD1
v_call: TRBV19
j_call: TRBJ1-6
clone_size: -

cdr3_nt: TGCGCCAGCAGCCCCGCGGGACTGATAGGAAACACCATATATTTT
cdr3_aa: CASSPAGLIGNTIYF
d_call: -
v_call: TRBV4-1
j_call: TRBJ1-3
clone_size: few

cdr3_nt: TGTGCCAGTAGTATAATTAGCGGGTTACACAATGAGCAGTTCTTC
cdr3_aa: CASSIISGLHNEQFF
d_call: TRBD2
v_call: TRBV19
j_call: TRBJ2-1
clone_size: -

cdr3_nt: TGTGCCAGCAGCCAAGAGGCATACGGGGACTACTTCGGTTACGAGCAGTACTTC
cdr3_aa: CASSQEAYGDYFGYEQYF
d_call: TRBD2
v_call: TRBV4-2
j_call: TRBJ2-7
clone_size: -

cdr3_nt: TGTGCCAGCTCACTGCAACCGGAGGGGATCGGCAATCAGCCCCAGCATTTT
cdr3_aa: CASSLQPEGIGNQPQHF
d_call: -
v_call: TRBV18
j_call: TRBJ1-5
clone_size: -

cdr3_nt: TGTGCCAGCAGCTATTCCGGGACAGGGAGGAACGAGCAGTACTTC
cdr3_aa: CASSYSGTGRNEQYF
d_call: TRBD1
v_call: TRBV7-9
j_call: TRBJ2-7
clone_size: -

cdr3_nt: TGTGCCAGCAGTCCGACAGGGAGGTTGGGAAAACTGTTTTTT
cdr3_aa: CASSPTGRLGKLFF
d_call: TRBD1
v_call: TRBV2
j_call: TRBJ1-4
clone_size: few

cdr3_nt: TGTGCCAGTAGTTTCTCTGCGGGACTAGGCAACAATGAGCAGTTCTTC
cdr3_aa: CASSFSAGLGNNEQFF
d_call: TRBD2
v_call: TRBV19
j_call: TRBJ2-1
clone_size: -

cdr3_nt: TGTGCCGGAGGGACAGGGGGCGAGGAGACCCAGTACTTC
cdr3_aa: CAGGTGGEETQYF
d_call: TRBD1
v_call: TRBV6-5
j_call: TRBJ2-5
clone_size: -

cdr3_nt: TGTGCCAGTAGCCTCCCAGGGGGCTATGGCTACACCTTC
cdr3_aa: CASSLPGGYGYTF
d_call: TRBD1
v_call: TRBV19
j_call: TRBJ1-2
clone_size: -

cdr3_nt: TGTGCCAGTAGTTACCGGGACACTAGCAATCAGCCCCAGCATTTT
cdr3_aa: CASSYRDTSNQPQHF
d_call: -
v_call: TRBV19
j_call: TRBJ1-5
clone_size: few

cdr3_nt: TGTGCCAGCAGTTGGGGGCAAGGCTACACCTTC
cdr3_aa: CASSWGQGYTF
d_call: -
v_call: TRBV28
j_call: TRBJ1-2
clone_size: -

cdr3_nt: TGTGCCAGCTCTCCAAGGACTAGCGGGAAAAACGGTGAGCAGTTCTTC
cdr3_aa: CASSPRTSGKNGEQFF
d_call: TRBD2
v_call: TRBV18
j_call: TRBJ2-1
clone_size: -

cdr3_nt: TGTGCCAGCACCTTAGGTCTAGCGGGGGATTACAATGAGCAGTTCTTC
cdr3_aa: CASTLGLAGDYNEQFF
d_call: TRBD2
v_call: TRBV9
j_call: TRBJ2-1
clone_size: once

cdr3_nt: TGTGCCAGCAGTTCTACCGGGACAGCCTATGGCTACACCTTC
cdr3_aa: CASSSTGTAYGYTF
d_call: TRBD1
v_call: TRBV28
j_call: TRBJ1-2
clone_size: -

cdr3_nt: TGTGCCAGCTCACCACTAGCGGGAGGGCCGGAAGAGCAGTTCTTC
cdr3_aa: CASSPLAGGPEEQFF
d_call: TRBD2
v_call: TRBV18
j_call: TRBJ2-1
clone_size: few

cdr3_nt: TGTGCCACCGAAAGCGGGTACACGGGCGAGCAGTACTTC
cdr3_aa: CATESGYTGEQYF
d_call: -
v_call: TRBV25-1
j_call: TRBJ2-7
clone_size: -

cdr3_nt: TGTGCCACCACTAGCCGGAACACCGGGGAGCTGTTTTTT
cdr3_aa: CATTSRNTGELFF
d_call: -
v_call: TRBV24-1
j_call: TRBJ2-2
clone_size: once

cdr3_nt: TGTGCCAGCAAGGGGACCGGGACAGGGAATGAAAAACTGTTTTTT
cdr3_aa: CASKGTGTGNEKLFF
d_call: TRBD1
v_call: TRBV2
j_call: TRBJ1-4
clone_size: -

cdr3_nt: TGTGCCAGCAGCTTAGGAGGGAGCGGGAGATCTCCCCGAGAGACCCAGTACTTC
cdr3_aa: CASSLGGSGRSPRETQYF
d_call: TRBD2
v_call: TRBV11-2
j_call: TRBJ2-5
clone_size: -

cdr3_nt: TGTGCCAGCAGCTCCGTTACCAGGGAGCAGTACTTC
cdr3_aa: CASSSVTREQYF
d_call: -
v_call: TRBV12-3/TRBV12-4
j_call: TRBJ2-7
clone_size: -

cdr3_nt: TGTGCCAGTAGCCCACAGAATCAGCCCCAGCATTTT
cdr3_aa: CASSPQNQPQHF
d_call: -
v_call: TRBV19
j_call: TRBJ1-5
clone_size: -

cdr3_nt: TGTGCCAGCAGCCCCTCCAGGGGGCGCGGGTCCTACAATGAGCAGTTCTTC
cdr3_aa: CASSPSRGRGSYNEQFF
d_call: TRBD1
v_call: TRBV7-3
j_call: TRBJ2-1
clone_size: -

cdr3_nt: TGTGCCAGCTCACGACAGGGGGACACCGGGGAGCTGTTTTTT
cdr3_aa: CASSRQGDTGELFF
d_call: TRBD1
v_call: TRBV18
j_call: TRBJ2-2
clone_size: -

cdr3_nt: TGCGCCAGCAGCTTCTGGACTAGCGGGAGAGGGGGCTCCTACGAGCAGTACTTC
cdr3_aa: CASSFWTSGRGGSYEQYF
d_call: TRBD2
v_call: TRBV5-1
j_call: TRBJ2-7
clone_size: few

cdr3_nt: TGTGCCAGTAGGGCAAGCCGGGACAGCCCCGAAAAACTGTTTTTT
cdr3_aa: CASRASRDSPEKLFF
d_call: TRBD1
v_call: TRBV19
j_call: TRBJ1-4
clone_size: -

cdr3_nt: TGTGCCACCAGTGACTCCCTAACCCGCAATCAGCCCCAGCATTTT
cdr3_aa: CATSDSLTRNQPQHF
d_call: -
v_call: TRBV24-1
j_call: TRBJ1-5
clone_size: -

cdr3_nt: TGCGCCAGCAGCACAGACAGGGTTCCCACCGGGGAGCTGTTTTTT
cdr3_aa: CASSTDRVPTGELFF
d_call: TRBD1
v_call: TRBV4-1
j_call: TRBJ2-2
clone_size: -

cdr3_nt: TGTGCCATCAGTGGGTCTAGCGACCAAGAGACCCAGTACTTC
cdr3_aa: CAISGSSDQETQYF
d_call: -
v_call: TRBV10-3
j_call: TRBJ2-5
clone_size: -

cdr3_nt: TGCAGTGCTAGTACAGACTATGGCTACACCTTC
cdr3_aa: CSASTDYGYTF
d_call: -
v_call: TRBV20-1
j_call: TRBJ1-2
clone_size: -